This TCR beta chain was recovered during a study of beta chain features in type 1 diabetes. Worth noting for this clone: As yet, its antigen is unknown. The identical CDR3 is also encoded by other nucleotide sequences in the sample.

Whole-study findings and limits: The study notes PCR might favor shorter templates equally in patients and controls. Type 1 diabetes patients had TCRB CDR3s that were shorter (moderately but significantly so) in all four CD4+ subsets. Researchers reported that naive, central memory and Treg TCRB repertoires appeared more similar in patients than in healthy donors.

Looked up from germline, CDR1 is SGHTA and CDR2 is FQGNSA. The CDR3 length is 14 residues. Trimming removed 4 bases from V and 8 bases from J; junction bases left unmatched: 8. All of the isolated RNA was reverse transcribed, so expressed TCRB transcripts were sequenced. Method: immunoSEQ multiplex PCR; TCRdb's copy keeps in-frame clones and lacks some. The sample lists some 44,000 clones; about 50% were seen once. V gene TRBV7-2 combines with J gene TRBJ1-2; 9 nucleotides match TRBD1. Input material: stem cell memory CD4+ T cells from blood. The clonotype originates from a woman aged 30 to 39 in good health. This CDR3 is CASSSGTGTWGYTF. The CDR3 DNA sequence: TGTGCCAGCAGCTCGGGGACAGGGACCTGGGGCTACACCTTC.